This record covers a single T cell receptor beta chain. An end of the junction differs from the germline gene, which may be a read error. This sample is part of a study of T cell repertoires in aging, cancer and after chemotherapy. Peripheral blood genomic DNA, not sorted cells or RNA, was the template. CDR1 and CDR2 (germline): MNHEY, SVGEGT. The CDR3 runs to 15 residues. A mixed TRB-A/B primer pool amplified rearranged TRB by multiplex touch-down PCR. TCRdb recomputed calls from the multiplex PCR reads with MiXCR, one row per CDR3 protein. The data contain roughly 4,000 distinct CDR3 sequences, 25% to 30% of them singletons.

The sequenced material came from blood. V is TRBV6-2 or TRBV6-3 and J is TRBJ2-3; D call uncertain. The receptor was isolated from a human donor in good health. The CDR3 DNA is TGTGCCACCAGTGATTTGAGCAGCCCCACAGATACGCAGTATTTT. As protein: CATSDLSSPTDTQYF.